This record looks at one TCR beta chain sequence and its context. The sample is drawn from a study of blood T cell repertoires in COVID-19. Study summary: Samples taken during acute and convalescent COVID-19 were collected in the United States, Italy and Spain. T cells, B-cell-depleted T cells, or PBMCs supplied cDNA or gDNA.

In the source study's methods: Nucleated cell number was recorded as an estimate derived from reference gene primer amplification. Assay: immunoSEQ multiplex PCR; the TCRdb copy retains only in-frame clones and omits some. V and J calls and clone size come straight from that table; D and trimming were deduced from the DNA. The sample carries 95,000 to 150,000 clones, more than 70% recorded once. The CDR3 is made up of 14 amino acids. Germline V gene sequence: CDR1 SEHNR, CDR2 FQNEAQ (reference sequence). Trimming pared 0 bases from V and 0 bases from J, leaving 3 bases between. This TCR came from a man older than 75 with active or convalescent COVID-19. The sequencing input was peripheral blood. V and J are TRBV7-9 and TRBJ1-3; no clear D gene. CDR3 amino acids: CASSLASSGNTIYF. DNA of the CDR3: TGTGCCAGCAGCTTAGCCAGCTCTGGAAACACCATATATTTT.